One sample yielded the 15 T cell receptor beta chains listed below, sequenced in a study. MiXCR, applied by TCRdb to the 5' RACE reads, yields one record per CDR3 protein. The sample comprises about 57,000 distinct CDR3 sequences, around 26% of which are singletons, and approximately 3% rests with the top ten. Sequencing was performed on tumor-infiltrating memory CD4+ T cells sorted from the breast tumor. Subset here: memory CD4+ T cells, CD4+CD45RO+CD25-. The receptors stem from a female donor with breast cancer.

This clonotype was counted between two and nine times. A read error may account for a junction end that differs from germline. This chain links TRBV4-3 with TRBJ2-2; tentatively, D is TRBD2 (6 bases). The CDR3 sequence is 14 residues long. CDR1 and CDR2 (germline): LGHNA, YSLEER. CDR3 in amino acids: CASSPLPSGGELFF. In DNA, the CDR3 is TGCGCCAGCAGCCCCCTTCCCAGTGGCGGGGAGCTGTTCTTT.

This clonotype was observed a few times. This sequence joins TRBV7-9 and TRBJ1-2; D gene uncertain. The CDR3 sequence is 15 residues long. Trimming cost V 4 bases and J 4 bases, with 16 bases left between them. The germline V gene encodes CDR1 SEHNR and CDR2 FQNEAQ (reference sequence). CDR3 sequence reads: CASSSQTGRSYGYTF. The CDR3 nucleotides read TGTGCCAGCAGCTCCCAAACCGGACGGTCCTATGGCTACACCTTC.

A few counts support this clonotype. The chain uses TRBV6-6 and TRBJ2-5; D may match TRBD1 or TRBD2 (5 bases each). Trimming took 10 bases from V and 1 from J, leaving 13 bases between them. Germline values: CDR1 MNHNY, CDR2 SVGAGI (reference sequence). CDR3 length: 13 amino acids. The CDR3 here is CATTRDLQETQYF. The CDR3 nucleotides read TGTGCCACTACGAGGGACCTCCAAGAGACCCAGTACTTC.

V and J are TRBV7-2 and TRBJ1-6, with D hard to call. V lost 5 bases to trimming and J lost 8 bases, with 10 bases between them. The CDR3 is 13 amino acids. Per germline, CDR1 SGHTA and CDR2 FQGNSA. The CDR3 coding sequence is TGTGCCAGCAGCCCAGGACGGTATTCACCCCTCCACTTT. Residues: CASSPGRYSPLHF.

J is TRBJ1-6 and V is TRBV5-6; D is perhaps TRBD1 (5 bases). CDR1 is SGHDT and CDR2 is YYEEEE in the germline V gene. V lost 5 bases and J lost 8, with 11 bases in between. The CDR3 is 13 residues long. The CDR3 DNA reads as TGTGCCAGCAGTAGGGGCGCAGATTCACCCCTCCACTTT. Its protein product is CASSRGADSPLHF.

This clonotype was seen a few times. At one boundary the junction diverges from the germline segment, which might be a read error. The chain couples TRBV24-1 to TRBJ1-6; no clear D gene. This CDR3 is built from 13 residues. CDR1 KGHDR and CDR2 SFDVKD come from the germline V gene. CDR3 residues: CATSDGYNSPLHF. The CDR3 DNA reads as TGTGCCACCAGCGACGGGTATAATTCTCCCCTCCACTTT.

This clonotype was counted many times. The rearrangement links TRBV6-1 to TRBJ2-2; 9 bases fit TRBD1. Germline CDR1 is MNHNS and CDR2 is SASEGT. J gave up 5 bases and V 7 bases, and 5 bases lay outside the gene matches. The length of the CDR3 is 14 residues. CDR3 sequence: CASKGQGGTGELFF. The CDR3 coding sequence is TGTGCCAGCAAGGGACAGGGCGGAACCGGGGAGCTGTTTTTT.

V is TRBV3-1 and J is TRBJ1-5; TRBD1 aligns across 8 bases. The V and J ends lost 5 bases and 5 bases, in that order; junction bases with no gene match: 5. CDR1 and CDR2 (germline): LGHDT, YNNKEL (reference sequence). The CDR3 runs to 14 residues. CDR3 bases: TGTGCCAGCAGCGCTTCAGGGGGCCATCAGCCCCAGCATTTT. Its translation: CASSASGGHQPQHF.

The chain employs TRBV7-9 and TRBJ2-3; either TRBD1 or TRBD2 may supply D (5 bases each). V lost 0 bases to trimming and J lost 2 bases, with 9 bases between them. This CDR3 contains 15 residues. The V gene's germline CDR1 is SEHNR and CDR2 FQNEAQ (reference sequence). This CDR3 is CASSLARGTTDTQYF. DNA of the CDR3: TGTGCCAGCAGCTTAGCAAGAGGGACCACAGATACGCAGTATTTT.

The chain recombines TRBV18 with TRBJ2-2; TRBD1 is a possible D gene (6 bases). Trimming took off 10 bases at V and 5 bases at J, with 17 bases between the two ends. CDR3 length: 14 residues. In germline, CDR1 is KGHSH, CDR2 LQKENI. CDR3 coding DNA: TGTGCCACCAACCGGCAGGGGAGAACCGGGGAGCTGTTTTTT. Amino acids: CATNRQGRTGELFF.

This clonotype showed up just a few times. The V call is TRBV20-1, the J call TRBJ2-4; 9 bases are a match to TRBD2. The germline V gene has CDR1 DFQATT and CDR2 SNEGSKA (reference sequence). CDR3 length: 13 amino acids. V gave up 3 bases and J gave up 7 bases; unmatched junction bases: 4. Here the CDR3 DNA reads TGCAGTGCTAGGTTGACTAGCGGTAACATTCAGTACTTC. Translating gives CSARLTSGNIQYF.

The chain links TRBV6-5 to TRBJ1-1; no definite D call. Trimming took 5 bases from V and 3 from J, leaving 10 bases between them. Germline assignment: CDR1 MNHEY and CDR2 SVGAGI. CDR3 length equals 13 residues. CDR3 coding DNA: TGTGCCAGCAGTCCGACAAGCCACACTGAAGCTTTCTTT. Residues: CASSPTSHTEAFF.

The chain has TRBV12-3 or TRBV12-4 and TRBJ2-3, with D maybe TRBD1 (5 bases). The CDR3 covers 14 residues. Trimming removed 6 bases from V and 0 bases from J, with 10 bases in between. CDR3 region: CASSSRQSTDTQYF. DNA of the CDR3: TGTGCCAGCAGCTCGAGACAGAGCACAGATACGCAGTATTTT.

There are a few counts of this clonotype. This rearrangement joins TRBV6-2 or TRBV6-3 to TRBJ2-7; no clear D gene. CDR1 is MNHEY, CDR2 SVGEGT, per germline. V lost 5 bases and J 2 bases, leaving 7 bases between the germline ends. The CDR3 extends over 12 amino acids. CDR3 nucleotide sequence: TGTGCCAGCAGTCACGACACCTACGAGCAGTACTTC. Protein product: CASSHDTYEQYF.

In its sample, this clonotype was seen a few times. The rearrangement joins TRBV9 to TRBJ1-5; D gene unclear. V gave up 0 bases and J gave up 0 bases, with 10 bases separating them. The CDR3 has 16 amino acids. The V gene's germline CDR1 is SGDLS and CDR2 YYNGEE. CDR3 sequence reads: CASSVGADYSNQPQHF. The DNA for the CDR3 is TGTGCCAGCAGCGTAGGGGCAGACTATAGCAATCAGCCCCAGCATTTT.